This T cell receptor (beta chain) was sequenced in a study of CD8 T cells in ankylosing spondylitis. CDR1 and CDR2 from the germline V gene are DFQATT and SNEGSKA (reference sequence). Trimming took 6 bases from V and 5 from J; bases not matched to a gene: 6. The CDR3 runs 13 residues. A remark on this clonotype: The antigen is not known.

5'-RACE, quantitative and with molecular barcodes, yielded the TCR beta libraries. TCRdb re-analysed the 5' RACE reads in MiXCR, keeping a single row per CDR3 protein. The data contain over 600,000 distinct CDR3 sequences, under 20% of them seen just once; the ten biggest clones take up under 20%. Study results and caveats: Matched synovial fluid from ankylosing spondylitis patients was reported to be enriched for disease-linked clones. A TCR beta motif of several highly homologous variants seemed to mark ankylosing spondylitis blood.

The sample comprised blood, either unsorted or a sorted T cell fraction (not recorded which). The TCR originated in a male donor with ankylosing spondylitis. J is TRBJ2-7 and V is TRBV20-1, with TRBD1 matching 11 bases. This CDR3 reads CSAPDRGRHEQYF. The CDR3 DNA reads as TGCAGTGCCCCGGACAGGGGGCGCCACGAGCAGTACTTC.